The rows below give T cell receptor beta chains drawn from one sample of a study of shared clonotypes between healthy human individuals. The data were produced by immunoSEQ multiplex PCR, yet TCRdb's version contains in-frame clones alone and is incomplete. Altogether around 940,000 clones are present, over 60% being singletons, with the ten largest covering over 1.3%. Sequenced sample: memory CD4+ T cells sorted from blood. All receptors derive from a man between 18 and 29 years old in good health. Both conserved end residues are part of each CDR3. The D gene is left open where the match is weak. A row's size may be missing; if present it is once, few, many or a size class.

d_call,v_call,clone_size,j_call,cdr3_nt,cdr3_aa
.,TRBV28,.,TRBJ2-7,TGTGCCAGCAGGCCACCGAGGGCAGGTGAGCAGTACTTC,CASRPPRAGEQYF
TRBD2,TRBV2,.,TRBJ2-3,TGTGCCAGCAGCGCAGCGGGAGGTACCACAGATACGCAGTATTTT,CASSAAGGTTDTQYF
.,TRBV11-3,.,TRBJ1-1,TGTGCCAGCAGCCCCGCGGGAACCGACGCGGCTTTCTTT,CASSPAGTDAAFF
.,TRBV18,.,TRBJ2-7,TGTGCCAGCTCACCGAGGGCGGCTGGGGAGCAGTACTTC,CASSPRAAGEQYF
.,TRBV6-6,.,TRBJ1-6,TGTGCCAGCATCATAGGGGAAGGCAATTCACCCCTCCACTTT,CASIIGEGNSPLHF
.,TRBV6-5,.,TRBJ2-3,TGTGCCAGCAGTTACACCCACACAGATACGCAGTATTTT,CASSYTHTDTQYF
.,TRBV6-5,few,TRBJ2-3,TGTGCCAGCAGTCAAACGGCCCGCCCCACAGATACGCAGTATTTT,CASSQTARPTDTQYF
.,TRBV4-3,.,TRBJ1-2,TGCGCCAGCAGCCAGGACAGAAGTTGGGGCTACACCTTC,CASSQDRSWGYTF
.,TRBV2,.,TRBJ1-5,TGTGCCAGCAGTGCCTCTACCCCCAGGCAGCCCCAGCATTTT,CASSASTPRQPQHF
.,TRBV6-1,few,TRBJ1-1,TGTGCCAGCGGCCGGGTGAACACTGAAGCTTTCTTT,CASGRVNTEAFF
TRBD1,TRBV5-1,few,TRBJ2-5,TGCGCCAGCAGCTTCGGGACAGGGGGACAAGAGACCCAGTACTTC,CASSFGTGGQETQYF
.,TRBV25-1,.,TRBJ2-3,TGTGCCAGCAGTCCTTCCGGCACAGATACGCAGTATTTT,CASSPSGTDTQYF
.,TRBV5-1,.,TRBJ2-1,TGCGCCAGCAGCGACCTAGGCCGGTCCTACAATGAGCAGTTCTTC,CASSDLGRSYNEQFF
TRBD2,TRBV7-3,.,TRBJ2-5,TGTGCCAGCAGCCAGCGGGGGAGACCTCAAGAGACCCAGTACTTC,CASSQRGRPQETQYF
.,TRBV6-5,.,TRBJ2-3,TGTGCCAGCAGTTACTCTTGGGGGACCACAGATACGCAGTATTTT,CASSYSWGTTDTQYF
.,TRBV5-1,.,TRBJ1-1,TGCGCCAGCAGCTTGGGAGTCGGCAGTCCAAAAATGAACACTGAAGCTTTCTTT,CASSLGVGSPKMNTEAFF
.,TRBV2,.,TRBJ2-7,TGTGCCAGCAGCTCCTCCCCCGAGCAGTACTTC,CASSSSPEQYF
TRBD1,TRBV7-2,.,TRBJ1-2,TGTGCCAGCAGCTTAGATAACGGACAGGGGGCTGGCTACACCTTC,CASSLDNGQGAGYTF
.,TRBV9,.,TRBJ1-6,TGTGCCAGCAGCCAAGTGATAGGGAATTCACCCCTCCACTTT,CASSQVIGNSPLHF
.,TRBV18,.,TRBJ1-2,TGTGCCAGCTCACTCAACAGGGATGGCTACACCTTC,CASSLNRDGYTF
TRBD1,TRBV5-6,.,TRBJ2-3,TGTGCCAGCAGCTCGACAGGGTTAGGCACAGATACGCAGTATTTT,CASSSTGLGTDTQYF
.,TRBV2,.,TRBJ1-4,TGTGCCAGCAGTGCCCTGGGGTTCACAGCGATGGATGAAAAACTGTTTTTT,CASSALGFTAMDEKLFF
TRBD1,TRBV9,.,TRBJ1-5,TGTGCCAGCAGCGTAGGGGGACAGGGGAATCAGCCCCAGCATTTT,CASSVGGQGNQPQHF
.,TRBV7-2,.,TRBJ1-2,TGTGCCAGCAGCTTAGACCCGCCCTATGGCTACACCTTC,CASSLDPPYGYTF
TRBD2,TRBV7-2,.,TRBJ2-2,TGTGCCAGCAGCCCACTAGCGGGGAACACCGGGGAGCTGTTTTTT,CASSPLAGNTGELFF
.,TRBV10-3,.,TRBJ1-4,TGTGCCATCAGTGAGTCCTCTAATGAAAAACTGTTTTTT,CAISESSNEKLFF
.,TRBV28,.,TRBJ2-7,TGTGCCAGCAGTCCCCGTAGCGAGCAGTACTTC,CASSPRSEQYF
.,TRBV28,.,TRBJ2-7,TGTGCCAGCAGTTCGCAGGGGGGAGGCAAGGACTTC,CASSSQGGGKDF